The source of this T cell receptor (beta chain) is a study of OX40 agonist ivuxolimab in advanced cancers. Method: immunoSEQ multiplex PCR; TCRdb's copy keeps in-frame clones and lacks some. The table shows 60,000 to 75,000 clones, with 70% to 90% occurring only once. CDR1 SQVTM and CDR2 ANQGSEA come from the germline V gene. The CDR3 spans 12 residues. Trimming left V 4 bases short and J 0 bases short, with 4 bases between. Regarding this clone: Antigen specificity is unknown.

General study results and limits: The authors did not determine the antigen specificity of the expanded peripheral T cells. On average, CD8+ T cells showed a greater number of expanded clones than CD4+.

The sequencing used CD4+ or CD8+ T cells sorted from blood, collected in a trial of the OX40 agonist ivuxolimab. This sequence joins TRBV29-1 and TRBJ1-3; D remains unclear. The origin of this receptor is an adult with an advanced solid tumor such as melanoma, head and neck, liver or kidney cancer. DNA for the CDR3: TGCAGCGTTGGAAGCTCTGGAAACACCATATATTTT. Amino acids: CSVGSSGNTIYF.